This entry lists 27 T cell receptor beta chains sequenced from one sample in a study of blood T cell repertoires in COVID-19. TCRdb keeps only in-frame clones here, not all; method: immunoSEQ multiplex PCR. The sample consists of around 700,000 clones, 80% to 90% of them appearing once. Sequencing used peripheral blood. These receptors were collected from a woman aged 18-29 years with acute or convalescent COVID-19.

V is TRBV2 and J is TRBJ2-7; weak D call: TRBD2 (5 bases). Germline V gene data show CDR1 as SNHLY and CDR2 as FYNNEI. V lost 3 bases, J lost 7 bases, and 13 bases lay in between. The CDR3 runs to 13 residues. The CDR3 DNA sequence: TGTGCCAGCAGTGACTCCCGGGGTGGTGAGCAGTACTTC. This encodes CASSDSRGGEQYF.

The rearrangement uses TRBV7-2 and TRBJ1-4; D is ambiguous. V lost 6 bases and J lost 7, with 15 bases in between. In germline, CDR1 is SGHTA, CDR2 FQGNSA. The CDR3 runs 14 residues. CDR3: CASRLSSVSEKLFF. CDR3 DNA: TGTGCCAGCAGACTGAGTAGTGTCTCTGAAAAACTGTTTTTT.

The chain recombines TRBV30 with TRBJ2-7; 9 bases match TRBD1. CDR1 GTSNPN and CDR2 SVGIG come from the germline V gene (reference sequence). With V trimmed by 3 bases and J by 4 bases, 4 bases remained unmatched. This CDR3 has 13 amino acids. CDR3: CAWRGTGLYEQYF. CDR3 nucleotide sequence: TGTGCCTGGAGAGGGACAGGGCTTTACGAGCAGTACTTC. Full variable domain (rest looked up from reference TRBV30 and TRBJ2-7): SQTIHQWPATLVQPVGSPLSLECTVEGTSNPNLYWYRQAAGRGLQLLFYSVGIGQISSEVPQNLSASRPQDRQFILSSKKLLLSDSGFYLCAWRGTGLYEQYFGPGTRLTVT.

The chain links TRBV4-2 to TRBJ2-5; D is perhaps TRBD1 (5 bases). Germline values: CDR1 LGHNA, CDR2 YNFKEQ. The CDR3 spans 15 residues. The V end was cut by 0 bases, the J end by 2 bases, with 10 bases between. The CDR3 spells CASSQDATVQETQYF. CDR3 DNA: TGTGCCAGCAGCCAAGACGCGACAGTTCAAGAGACCCAGTACTTC.

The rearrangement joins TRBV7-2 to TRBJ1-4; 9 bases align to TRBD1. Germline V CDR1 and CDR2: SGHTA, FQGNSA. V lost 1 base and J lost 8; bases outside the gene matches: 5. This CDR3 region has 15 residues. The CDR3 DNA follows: TGTGCCAGCAGCTTAGGGGACAGGGTATACGAAAAACTGTTTTTT. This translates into CASSLGDRVYEKLFF. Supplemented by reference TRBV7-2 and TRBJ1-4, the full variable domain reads GAGVSQSPSNKVTEKGKDVELRCDPISGHTALYWYRQSLGQGLEFLIYFQGNSAPDKSGLPSDRFSAERTGGSVSTLTIQRTQQEDSAVYLCASSLGDRVYEKLFFGSGTQLSVL.

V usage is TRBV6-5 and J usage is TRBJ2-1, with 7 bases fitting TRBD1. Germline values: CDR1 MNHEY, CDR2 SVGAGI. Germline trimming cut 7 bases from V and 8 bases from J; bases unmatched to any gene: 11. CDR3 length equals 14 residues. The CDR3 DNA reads TGTGCCAGCATCCCCAGGGGGAACTCCGATGAGCAGTTCTTC. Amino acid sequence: CASIPRGNSDEQFF.

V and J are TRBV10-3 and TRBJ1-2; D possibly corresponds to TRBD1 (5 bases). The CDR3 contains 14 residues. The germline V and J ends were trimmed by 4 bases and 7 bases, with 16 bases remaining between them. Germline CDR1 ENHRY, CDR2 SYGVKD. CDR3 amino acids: CAISGADPGGGYTF. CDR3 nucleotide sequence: TGTGCCATCAGTGGAGCGGACCCGGGGGGTGGCTACACCTTC.

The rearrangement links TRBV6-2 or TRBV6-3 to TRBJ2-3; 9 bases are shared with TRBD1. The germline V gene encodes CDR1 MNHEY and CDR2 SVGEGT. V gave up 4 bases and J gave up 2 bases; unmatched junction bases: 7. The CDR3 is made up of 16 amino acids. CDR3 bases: TGTGCCAGCAGTTTACAGACAGGGGGGGTCACAGATACGCAGTATTTT. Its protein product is CASSLQTGGVTDTQYF.

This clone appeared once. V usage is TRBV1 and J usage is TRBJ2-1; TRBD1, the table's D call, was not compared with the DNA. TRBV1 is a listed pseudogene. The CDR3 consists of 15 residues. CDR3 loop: CTGGVAPSSYNEQFF. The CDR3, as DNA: TGCACCGGGGGCGTGGCACCCAGCTCCTACAATGAGCAGTTCTTC.

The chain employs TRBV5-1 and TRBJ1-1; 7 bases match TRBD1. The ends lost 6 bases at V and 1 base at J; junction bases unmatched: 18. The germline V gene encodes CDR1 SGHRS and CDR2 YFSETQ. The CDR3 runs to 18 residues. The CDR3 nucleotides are TGCGCCAGCACCCCCCGTGACAGGGCACTCCCACCGAACACTGAAGCTTTCTTT. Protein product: CASTPRDRALPPNTEAFF.

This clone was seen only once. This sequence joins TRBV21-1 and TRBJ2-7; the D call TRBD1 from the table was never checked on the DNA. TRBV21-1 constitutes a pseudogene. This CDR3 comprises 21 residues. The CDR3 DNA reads TGTGCCAGCAGCAAAGAAAAGCATGGCAGGAATTCTCCAATGGCAGTATACGAGCAGTACTTC. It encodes CASSKEKHGRNSPMAVYEQYF.

The CDR3 reads CASSPTMGVGSLHF. In DNA form, the CDR3 reads TGTGCCAGCAGCCCGACAATGGGAGTTGGGTCCCTCCACTTT. V is TRBV7-9 and J is TRBJ1-6, with D uncertain. V gave up 5 bases and J gave up 14 bases, with 19 bases separating them. This CDR3 region has 14 residues. Germline V lookup: CDR1 SEHNR, CDR2 FQNEAQ (reference sequence). The full variable domain, with the rest looked up from reference TRBV7-9 and TRBJ1-6, is DTGVSQNPRHKITKRGQNVTFRCDPISEHNRLYWYRQTLGQGPEFLTYFQNEAQLEKSRLLSDRFSAERPKGSFSTLEIQRTEQGDSAMYLCASSPTMGVGSLHFGNGTRLTVT.

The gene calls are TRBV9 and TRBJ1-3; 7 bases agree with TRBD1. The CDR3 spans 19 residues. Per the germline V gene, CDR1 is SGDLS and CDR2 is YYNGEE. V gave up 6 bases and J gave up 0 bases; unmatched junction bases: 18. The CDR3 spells CASTDRDSWSQSSGNTIYF. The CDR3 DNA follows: TGTGCCAGCACCGACAGGGATTCATGGAGCCAGTCCTCTGGAAACACCATATATTTT.

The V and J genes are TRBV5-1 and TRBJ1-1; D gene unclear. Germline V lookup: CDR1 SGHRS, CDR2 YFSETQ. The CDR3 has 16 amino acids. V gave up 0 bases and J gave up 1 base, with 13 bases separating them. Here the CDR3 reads CASSLGFRLGNTEAFF. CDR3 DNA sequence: TGCGCCAGCAGCTTGGGCTTCCGCCTAGGGAACACTGAAGCTTTCTTT.

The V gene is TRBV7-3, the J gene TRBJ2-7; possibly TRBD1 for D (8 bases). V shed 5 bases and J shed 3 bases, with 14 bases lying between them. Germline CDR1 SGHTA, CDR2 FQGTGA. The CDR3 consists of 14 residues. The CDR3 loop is CASSMGGTGYEQYF. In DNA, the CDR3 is TGTGCCAGCAGCATGGGAGGGACAGGCTACGAGCAGTACTTC.

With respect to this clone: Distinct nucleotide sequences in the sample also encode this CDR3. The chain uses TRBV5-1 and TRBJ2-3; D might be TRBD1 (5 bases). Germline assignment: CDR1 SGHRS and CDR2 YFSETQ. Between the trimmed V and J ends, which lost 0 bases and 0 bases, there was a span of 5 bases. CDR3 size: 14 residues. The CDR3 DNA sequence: TGCGCCAGCAGCTTGGGGGGCAGCACAGATACGCAGTATTTT. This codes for CASSLGGSTDTQYF.

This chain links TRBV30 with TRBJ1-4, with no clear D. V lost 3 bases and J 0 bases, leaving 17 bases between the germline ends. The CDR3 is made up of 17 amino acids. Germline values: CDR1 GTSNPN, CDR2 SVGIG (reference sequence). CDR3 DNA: TGTGCCTGGAGGGGAGGGTACGGATTAGCAACTAATGAAAAACTGTTTTTT. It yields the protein CAWRGGYGLATNEKLFF.

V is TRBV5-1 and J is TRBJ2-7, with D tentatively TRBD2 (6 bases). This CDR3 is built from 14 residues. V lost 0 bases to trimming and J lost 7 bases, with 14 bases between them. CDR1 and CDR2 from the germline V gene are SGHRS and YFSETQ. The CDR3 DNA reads TGCGCCAGCAGCTTGGGGTGGGGCCGGGAGGAGCAGTACTTC. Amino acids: CASSLGWGREEQYF.

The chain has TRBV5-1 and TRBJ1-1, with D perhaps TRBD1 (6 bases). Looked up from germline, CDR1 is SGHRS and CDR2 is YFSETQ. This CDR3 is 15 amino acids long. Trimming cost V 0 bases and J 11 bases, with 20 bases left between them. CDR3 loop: CASSLVTGPRLRAFF. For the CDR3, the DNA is TGCGCCAGCAGCTTGGTGACAGGACCTCGTTTAAGGGCTTTCTTT.

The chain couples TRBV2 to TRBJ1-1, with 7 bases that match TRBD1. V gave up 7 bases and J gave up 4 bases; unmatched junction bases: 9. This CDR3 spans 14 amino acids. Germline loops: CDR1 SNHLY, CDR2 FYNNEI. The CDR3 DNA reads TGTGCCAGCACTTATGTCGACAGGGTCACTGAAGCTTTCTTT. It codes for CASTYVDRVTEAFF. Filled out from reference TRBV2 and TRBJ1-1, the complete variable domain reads EPEVTQTPSHQVTQMGQEVILRCVPISNHLYFYWYRQILGQKVEFLVSFYNNEISEKSEIFDDQFSVERPDGSNFTLKIRSTKLEDSAMYFCASTYVDRVTEAFFGQGTRLTVV.

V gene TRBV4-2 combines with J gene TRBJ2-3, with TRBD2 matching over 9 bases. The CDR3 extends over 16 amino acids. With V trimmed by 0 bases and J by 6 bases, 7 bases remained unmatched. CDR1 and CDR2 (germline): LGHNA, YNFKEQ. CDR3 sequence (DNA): TGTGCCAGCAGCCAAGAGGACCTAGCGGGGACGGATACGCAGTATTTT. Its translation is CASSQEDLAGTDTQYF.

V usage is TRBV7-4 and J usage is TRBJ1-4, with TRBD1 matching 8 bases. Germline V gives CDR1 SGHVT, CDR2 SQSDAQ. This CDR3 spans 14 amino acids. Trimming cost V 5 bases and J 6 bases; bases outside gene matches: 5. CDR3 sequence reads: CASSRQGLDEKLFF. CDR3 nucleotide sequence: TGTGCCAGCAGCAGACAGGGGTTGGATGAAAAACTGTTTTTT.

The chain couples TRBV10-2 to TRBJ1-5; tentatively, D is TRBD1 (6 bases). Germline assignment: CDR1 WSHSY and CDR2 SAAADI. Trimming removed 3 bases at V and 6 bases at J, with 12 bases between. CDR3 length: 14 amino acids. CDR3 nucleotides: TGCGCCAGCAGTGACGGGCGGGGGCTTCAGCCCCAGCATTTT. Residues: CASSDGRGLQPQHF.

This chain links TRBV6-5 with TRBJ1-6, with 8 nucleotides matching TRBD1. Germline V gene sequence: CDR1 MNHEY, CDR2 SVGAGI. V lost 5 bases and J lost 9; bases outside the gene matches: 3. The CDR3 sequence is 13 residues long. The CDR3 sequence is CASSLDRVSPLHF. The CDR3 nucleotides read TGTGCCAGCAGTCTGGACAGGGTTTCACCCCTCCACTTT.

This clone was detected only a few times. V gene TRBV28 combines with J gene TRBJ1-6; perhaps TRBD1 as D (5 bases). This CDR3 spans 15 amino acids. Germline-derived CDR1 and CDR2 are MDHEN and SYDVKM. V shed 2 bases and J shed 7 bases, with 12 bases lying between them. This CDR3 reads CASSLPSGRNSPLHF. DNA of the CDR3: TGTGCCAGCAGTTTACCATCAGGGAGGAATTCACCCCTCCACTTT.

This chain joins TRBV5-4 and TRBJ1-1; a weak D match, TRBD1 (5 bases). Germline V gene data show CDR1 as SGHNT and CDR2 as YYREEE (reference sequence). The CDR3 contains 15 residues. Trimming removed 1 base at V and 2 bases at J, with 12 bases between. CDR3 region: CASSLQGGPNTEAFF. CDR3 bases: TGTGCCAGCAGCTTGCAGGGAGGACCAAACACTGAAGCTTTCTTT.

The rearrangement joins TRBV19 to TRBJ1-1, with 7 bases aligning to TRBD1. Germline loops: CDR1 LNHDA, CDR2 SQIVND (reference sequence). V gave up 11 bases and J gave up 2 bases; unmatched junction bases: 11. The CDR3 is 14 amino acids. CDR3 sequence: CASSGQRLNTEAFF. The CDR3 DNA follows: TGTGCCTCCTCGGGACAGAGATTAAACACTGAAGCTTTCTTT.